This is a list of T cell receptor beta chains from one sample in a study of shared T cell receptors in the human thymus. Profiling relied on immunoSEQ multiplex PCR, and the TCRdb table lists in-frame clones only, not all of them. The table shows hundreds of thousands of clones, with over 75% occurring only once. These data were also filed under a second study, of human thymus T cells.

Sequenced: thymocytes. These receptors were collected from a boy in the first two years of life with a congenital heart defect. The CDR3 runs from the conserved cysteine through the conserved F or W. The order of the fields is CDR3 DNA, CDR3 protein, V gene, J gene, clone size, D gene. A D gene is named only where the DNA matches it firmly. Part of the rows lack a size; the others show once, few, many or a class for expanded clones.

CDR3nt: TGCAGCGTTGTAACAGGGGCCCCCTACGAGCAGTACTTC; CDR3aa: CSVVTGAPYEQYF; v_gene: TRBV29-1; j_gene: TRBJ2-7; abundance: NA; d_gene: TRBD1
CDR3nt: TGTGCCAGCAAAAACCCCTACGGGTTTAGCACAGATACGCAGTATTTT; CDR3aa: CASKNPYGFSTDTQYF; v_gene: TRBV28; j_gene: TRBJ2-3; abundance: NA; d_gene: NA
CDR3nt: TGTGCCAGCAGCGCCTACGTTAGCGGGAGCTCCTACAATGAGCAGTTCTTC; CDR3aa: CASSAYVSGSSYNEQFF; v_gene: TRBV9; j_gene: TRBJ2-1; abundance: NA; d_gene: TRBD2
CDR3nt: TGTGCCAGCAGCTTAGAAGTCTTAGGGGGGAGGGGACCCTTCTATCTTCAGTACTTC; CDR3aa: CASSLEVLGGRGPFYLQYF; v_gene: TRBV11-2; j_gene: TRBJ2-4; abundance: NA; d_gene: NA
CDR3nt: TGTGCCAGTAGTATTCTCGCGGGGGGGCGAGAGACCCAGTACTTC; CDR3aa: CASSILAGGRETQYF; v_gene: TRBV19; j_gene: TRBJ2-5; abundance: once; d_gene: TRBD2
CDR3nt: TGTGCCAGCAGTAGGGACTCCTACTACGAGCAGTACTTC; CDR3aa: CASSRDSYYEQYF; v_gene: TRBV27; j_gene: TRBJ2-7; abundance: NA; d_gene: NA
CDR3nt: TGTGCCAGCAGCTTGGGGACAGGGTCCAATGAGCAGTTCTTC; CDR3aa: CASSLGTGSNEQFF; v_gene: TRBV7-3; j_gene: TRBJ2-1; abundance: NA; d_gene: TRBD1
CDR3nt: TGCGCCAGCAGCCAAGAGCGGGGTGGGTCCTACAATGAGCAGTTCTTC; CDR3aa: CASSQERGGSYNEQFF; v_gene: TRBV4-3; j_gene: TRBJ2-1; abundance: few; d_gene: NA
CDR3nt: TGTGCCAGCAGCTTATCATTTGGGCGGGAGGGCACAGATACGCAGTATTTT; CDR3aa: CASSLSFGREGTDTQYF; v_gene: TRBV11-2; j_gene: TRBJ2-3; abundance: NA; d_gene: TRBD2
CDR3nt: TGTGCCAGCAGTCGGACTGGGGGACTAGCTTGGACCCAGTACTTC; CDR3aa: CASSRTGGLAWTQYF; v_gene: TRBV28; j_gene: TRBJ2-5; abundance: NA; d_gene: TRBD2
CDR3nt: TGTGCCAGTAGTCCCAGTGACAGGGTGTGGGACTACGAGCAGTACTTC; CDR3aa: CASSPSDRVWDYEQYF; v_gene: TRBV19; j_gene: TRBJ2-7; abundance: NA; d_gene: TRBD1
CDR3nt: TGTGCCAGCAGTTACAGCGACAGGGGGGGCGAGCAGTACTTC; CDR3aa: CASSYSDRGGEQYF; v_gene: TRBV6-5; j_gene: TRBJ2-7; abundance: few; d_gene: TRBD1
CDR3nt: TGTGCCAGCAGTGAAGCGCGATCGGGAGGGCCCTCGGGCCGACGTTTGACCGGGGAGCTGTTTTTT; CDR3aa: CASSEARSGGPSGRRLTGELFF; v_gene: TRBV2; j_gene: TRBJ2-2; abundance: NA; d_gene: TRBD2
CDR3nt: TGTGCCAGCAGCTTCCGCGGCCCGGGACACCCCCGGGGCGGGGAGCTGTTTTTT; CDR3aa: CASSFRGPGHPRGGELFF; v_gene: TRBV13; j_gene: TRBJ2-2; abundance: NA; d_gene: NA
CDR3nt: TGTGCCACCAGAAGAGAATCGGGCGGGAGTTTCACAGATACGCAGTATTTT; CDR3aa: CATRRESGGSFTDTQYF; v_gene: TRBV15; j_gene: TRBJ2-3; abundance: NA; d_gene: TRBD2
CDR3nt: TGTGCCAGCAGCTCCGGGACTCCAAACAACAATGAGCAGTTCTTC; CDR3aa: CASSSGTPNNNEQFF; v_gene: TRBV6-5; j_gene: TRBJ2-1; abundance: NA; d_gene: NA
CDR3nt: TGTGCCAGCAGCCACTCCGCGGGAGGCTACAATGAGCAGTTCTTC; CDR3aa: CASSHSAGGYNEQFF; v_gene: TRBV28; j_gene: TRBJ2-1; abundance: NA; d_gene: TRBD2
CDR3nt: TGTGCCAGCTCGCCCCTACCGGGACTAGCGGGGTTTGAGCAGTACTTC; CDR3aa: CASSPLPGLAGFEQYF; v_gene: TRBV18; j_gene: TRBJ2-7; abundance: NA; d_gene: TRBD2
CDR3nt: TGTGCCAGCAGCCTCAGGAAGATGGCGGATACGCAGTATTTT; CDR3aa: CASSLRKMADTQYF; v_gene: TRBV6-5; j_gene: TRBJ2-3; abundance: NA; d_gene: NA
CDR3nt: TGTGCCAGCAGCGTAGGCCCGGGACAGGGAACCGGGGAGCTGTTTTTT; CDR3aa: CASSVGPGQGTGELFF; v_gene: TRBV9; j_gene: TRBJ2-2; abundance: NA; d_gene: TRBD1
CDR3nt: TGTGCCAGCAGCTTCTCAGGGGTCTCAGATACGCAGTATTTT; CDR3aa: CASSFSGVSDTQYF; v_gene: TRBV11-3; j_gene: TRBJ2-3; abundance: NA; d_gene: NA
CDR3nt: TGTGCCAGCAGCTTAAAGGACAGGGGGCAACATACCGGGGAGCTGTTTTTT; CDR3aa: CASSLKDRGQHTGELFF; v_gene: TRBV5-4; j_gene: TRBJ2-2; abundance: NA; d_gene: TRBD1
CDR3nt: TGTGCCAGCAGCTCCGCCCAGGGGTCTAATTCACCCCTCCACTTT; CDR3aa: CASSSAQGSNSPLHF; v_gene: TRBV7-8; j_gene: TRBJ1-6; abundance: NA; d_gene: NA
CDR3nt: TGTGCCAGCAGCCAAAAGCAGGGTGGTAAGGACACCGGGGAGCTGTTTTTT; CDR3aa: CASSQKQGGKDTGELFF; v_gene: TRBV14; j_gene: TRBJ2-2; abundance: few; d_gene: NA
CDR3nt: TGTGCCAGCAGCCATGACGAGACAGGGGGAGGAACTAATGAAAAACTGTTTTTT; CDR3aa: CASSHDETGGGTNEKLFF; v_gene: TRBV28; j_gene: TRBJ1-4; abundance: NA; d_gene: TRBD1
CDR3nt: TGTGCCAGCAGTCCCCAGGACTATAGCAGGGAAGAGACCCAGTACTTC; CDR3aa: CASSPQDYSREETQYF; v_gene: TRBV27; j_gene: TRBJ2-5; abundance: NA; d_gene: NA
CDR3nt: TGTGCCAGCTCACCTGGACTTGGCGTCCGTTCTTATGGCTACACCTTC; CDR3aa: CASSPGLGVRSYGYTF; v_gene: TRBV18; j_gene: TRBJ1-2; abundance: NA; d_gene: NA
CDR3nt: TGTGCCATCGCCCAGGCTAAGAATCGTGGTGATGCTTTCTTT; CDR3aa: CAIAQAKNRGDAFF; v_gene: TRBV28; j_gene: TRBJ1-1; abundance: NA; d_gene: NA
CDR3nt: TGCGCCAGCAGCTTCAGTGCGGGACAGGGTAGAGATACGCAGTATTTT; CDR3aa: CASSFSAGQGRDTQYF; v_gene: TRBV5-1; j_gene: TRBJ2-3; abundance: NA; d_gene: TRBD1
CDR3nt: TGCGCCAGCAGCCGAGGGACAGGGAGAGACACTGAAGCTTTCTTT; CDR3aa: CASSRGTGRDTEAFF; v_gene: TRBV4-3; j_gene: TRBJ1-1; abundance: NA; d_gene: TRBD1
CDR3nt: TGTGCCAGCAGCTTGGTACGGACAGATACGCAGTATTTT; CDR3aa: CASSLVRTDTQYF; v_gene: TRBV5-4; j_gene: TRBJ2-3; abundance: once; d_gene: NA
CDR3nt: TGTGCCTGGAGTGTATTCCCCGGGGACAGGGGTGTTCCCGGGGAGCTGTTTTTT; CDR3aa: CAWSVFPGDRGVPGELFF; v_gene: TRBV30; j_gene: TRBJ2-2; abundance: NA; d_gene: TRBD1
CDR3nt: TGCGCCAGCAGCCTCAGGGGCAGGACTGGAAACACCATATATTTT; CDR3aa: CASSLRGRTGNTIYF; v_gene: TRBV4-1; j_gene: TRBJ1-3; abundance: NA; d_gene: NA
CDR3nt: TGTGCCAGCAGCGGTAGAGTTGAGAACGAGCAGTACTTC; CDR3aa: CASSGRVENEQYF; v_gene: TRBV11-2; j_gene: TRBJ2-7; abundance: NA; d_gene: NA
CDR3nt: TGTGCCAGCAGTTTAGGTTCGGCAGGGGTCTATAATTCACCCCTCCACTTT; CDR3aa: CASSLGSAGVYNSPLHF; v_gene: TRBV28; j_gene: TRBJ1-6; abundance: NA; d_gene: NA
CDR3nt: TGCGCCAGCAGCTTAGACAGGAGGTCCTACGAGCAGTACTTC; CDR3aa: CASSLDRRSYEQYF; v_gene: TRBV5-1; j_gene: TRBJ2-7; abundance: NA; d_gene: NA
CDR3nt: TGTGCCAGCAGTGCCCCCCTACAGGGGAACTCTGGAAACACCATATATTTT; CDR3aa: CASSAPLQGNSGNTIYF; v_gene: TRBV6-1; j_gene: TRBJ1-3; abundance: few; d_gene: TRBD1
CDR3nt: TGTGCCAGCAACACGACAGGTTGGGAGCTGTTTTTT; CDR3aa: CASNTTGWELFF; v_gene: TRBV5-5; j_gene: TRBJ2-2; abundance: NA; d_gene: NA
CDR3nt: TGCGCCAGCAGCCAACAACAGGGGCGATTAGCGGGAGGGAACCAAGAGACCCAGTACTTC; CDR3aa: CASSQQQGRLAGGNQETQYF; v_gene: TRBV4-1; j_gene: TRBJ2-5; abundance: NA; d_gene: TRBD2
CDR3nt: TGTGCCAGCAGCGTATCGGAGCGGGAAGTGGGCAAAAACATTCAGTACTTC; CDR3aa: CASSVSEREVGKNIQYF; v_gene: TRBV9; j_gene: TRBJ2-4; abundance: NA; d_gene: TRBD2
CDR3nt: TGTGCCTGGAGTGCCCCCGAGATATCTACAGGGGACAATTCACCCCTCCACTTT; CDR3aa: CAWSAPEISTGDNSPLHF; v_gene: TRBV30; j_gene: TRBJ1-6; abundance: few; d_gene: TRBD1
CDR3nt: TGTGCCAGCAGCTTGGAGGGTGGGGTAACAGATACGCAGTATTTT; CDR3aa: CASSLEGGVTDTQYF; v_gene: TRBV7-2; j_gene: TRBJ2-3; abundance: few; d_gene: NA
CDR3nt: TGTGCCAGCCTAAGGACAGGGTCTAACTATGGCTACACCTTC; CDR3aa: CASLRTGSNYGYTF; v_gene: TRBV19; j_gene: TRBJ1-2; abundance: NA; d_gene: TRBD1
CDR3nt: TGTGCCAGCTCATATCAAGACAGTTCTCTTTACGAGCAGTACTTC; CDR3aa: CASSYQDSSLYEQYF; v_gene: TRBV18; j_gene: TRBJ2-7; abundance: NA; d_gene: NA
CDR3nt: TGTGCCAGCAGCCAAGACAGGGGCTATGGCTACACCTTC; CDR3aa: CASSQDRGYGYTF; v_gene: TRBV14; j_gene: TRBJ1-2; abundance: NA; d_gene: NA
CDR3nt: TGTGCCAGCAGTTGGACTAGCCGGATGCCCTACGAGCAGTACTTC; CDR3aa: CASSWTSRMPYEQYF; v_gene: TRBV28; j_gene: TRBJ2-7; abundance: NA; d_gene: TRBD2
CDR3nt: TGTGCCAGCTCACATCACTCGCAGGACAGGGGTAACAATTATGAGCAGTTCTTC; CDR3aa: CASSHHSQDRGNNYEQFF; v_gene: TRBV18; j_gene: TRBJ2-1; abundance: NA; d_gene: TRBD1
CDR3nt: TGTGCCAGCAGCACGGGGACGGAGGGAAGGAATTCACCCCTCCACTTT; CDR3aa: CASSTGTEGRNSPLHF; v_gene: TRBV7-2; j_gene: TRBJ1-6; abundance: NA; d_gene: NA
CDR3nt: TGTGCCAGCAGCTTGAGACAGGGGTCAACTAATGAAAAACTGTTTTTT; CDR3aa: CASSLRQGSTNEKLFF; v_gene: TRBV5-8; j_gene: TRBJ1-4; abundance: once; d_gene: TRBD1
CDR3nt: TGTGCCAGCAGAAGGGGACTAGGGAGGTTAAATGAGCAGTTCTTC; CDR3aa: CASRRGLGRLNEQFF; v_gene: TRBV27; j_gene: TRBJ2-1; abundance: NA; d_gene: TRBD2
CDR3nt: TGTGCCAGCAGTCAGCGGGGAGCCGAGCAGTACTTC; CDR3aa: CASSQRGAEQYF; v_gene: TRBV2; j_gene: TRBJ2-7; abundance: NA; d_gene: TRBD2
CDR3nt: TGTGCCAGCAGTTTAAAAGTAGTACCGGGAGACAGGGGTAGAAACACCATATATTTT; CDR3aa: CASSLKVVPGDRGRNTIYF; v_gene: TRBV28; j_gene: TRBJ1-3; abundance: NA; d_gene: TRBD1
CDR3nt: TGTGCCAGCTCACCATTGATTAGCCGTAAAAACCGACAGGGGTGCACCGGGGAGCTGTTTTTT; CDR3aa: CASSPLISRKNRQGCTGELFF; v_gene: TRBV18; j_gene: TRBJ2-2; abundance: NA; d_gene: TRBD1
CDR3nt: TGTGCCAGCAGCGTGGATGGGAGAGCGGGGGGCGAATCTAGCACAGATACGCAGTATTTT; CDR3aa: CASSVDGRAGGESSTDTQYF; v_gene: TRBV9; j_gene: TRBJ2-3; abundance: NA; d_gene: TRBD2
CDR3nt: TGTGCCAGTCGATTGGGAGTTGTGGATGGCTACACCTTC; CDR3aa: CASRLGVVDGYTF; v_gene: TRBV7-2; j_gene: TRBJ1-2; abundance: NA; d_gene: NA
CDR3nt: TGTGCCACCGAGGGTCCGGCTACAGATACGCAGTATTTT; CDR3aa: CATEGPATDTQYF; v_gene: TRBV15; j_gene: TRBJ2-3; abundance: NA; d_gene: NA
CDR3nt: TGTGCCATCAGTTCCCGAGAGGTTTTTGGTGTCACTGAAGCTTTCTTT; CDR3aa: CAISSREVFGVTEAFF; v_gene: TRBV10-3; j_gene: TRBJ1-1; abundance: NA; d_gene: NA